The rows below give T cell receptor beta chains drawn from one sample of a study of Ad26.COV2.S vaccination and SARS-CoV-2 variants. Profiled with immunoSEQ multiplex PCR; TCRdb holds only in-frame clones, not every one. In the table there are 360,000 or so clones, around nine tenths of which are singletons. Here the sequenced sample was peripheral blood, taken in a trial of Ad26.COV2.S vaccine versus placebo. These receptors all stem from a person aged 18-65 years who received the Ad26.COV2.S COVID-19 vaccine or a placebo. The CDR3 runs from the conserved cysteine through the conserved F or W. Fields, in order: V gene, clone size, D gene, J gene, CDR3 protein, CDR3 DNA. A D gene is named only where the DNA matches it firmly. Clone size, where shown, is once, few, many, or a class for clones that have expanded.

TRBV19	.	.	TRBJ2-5	CASSETIQETQYF	TGTGCCAGTAGTGAGACTATCCAAGAGACCCAGTACTTC
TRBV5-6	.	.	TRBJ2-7	CASSWGAARYEQYF	TGTGCCAGCAGTTGGGGGGCAGCCCGCTACGAGCAGTACTTC
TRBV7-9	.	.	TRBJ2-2	CASSLIGKVDGELFF	TGTGCCAGCAGCTTAATCGGGAAGGTTGACGGGGAGCTGTTTTTT
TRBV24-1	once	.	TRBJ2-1	CATSDFASNEQFF	TGTGCCACCAGTGATTTTGCCAGCAATGAGCAGTTCTTC
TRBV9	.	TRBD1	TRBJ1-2	CASSQTGDGYTF	TGTGCCAGCAGCCAAACAGGGGATGGCTACACCTTC
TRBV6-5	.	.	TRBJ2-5	CASSYSMYQETQYF	TGTGCCAGCAGTTACTCGATGTACCAAGAGACCCAGTACTTC
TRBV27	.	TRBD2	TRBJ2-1	CASSSFSSGGVYNEQFF	TGTGCCAGCAGTTCTTTCTCTAGCGGGGGGGTATACAATGAGCAGTTCTTC
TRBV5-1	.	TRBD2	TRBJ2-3	CASSLEAGATDTQYF	TGCGCCAGCAGCTTGGAAGCGGGGGCCACAGATACGCAGTATTTT
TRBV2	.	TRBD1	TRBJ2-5	CASSDPLRDREKTQYF	TGTGCCAGCAGTGACCCCCTCCGGGACAGGGAGAAGACCCAGTACTTC
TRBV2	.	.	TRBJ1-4	CASTGNPEWMNEKLFF	TGTGCCAGCACCGGAAACCCCGAGTGGATGAATGAAAAACTGTTTTTT
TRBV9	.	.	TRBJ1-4	CASSVAAQGTNEKLFF	TGTGCCAGCAGCGTAGCGGCCCAAGGGACTAATGAAAAACTGTTTTTT
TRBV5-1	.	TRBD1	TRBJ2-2	CASSIGQGSGELFF	TGCGCCAGCAGCATCGGACAGGGATCCGGGGAGCTGTTTTTT
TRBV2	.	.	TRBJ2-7	CASSNKGYEQYF	TGTGCCAGCAGTAACAAGGGTTACGAGCAGTACTTC
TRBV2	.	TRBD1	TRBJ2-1	CASSVKGAPNEQFF	TGTGCCAGCAGTGTGAAGGGGGCGCCCAATGAGCAGTTCTTC
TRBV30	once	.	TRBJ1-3	CAWSPGRGPGNTIYF	TGTGCCTGGAGTCCGGGGCGGGGGCCTGGAAACACCATATATTTT
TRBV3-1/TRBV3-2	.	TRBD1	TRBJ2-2	CASSPARQGVVTGELFF	TGTGCCAGCAGCCCCGCCCGACAGGGAGTGGTAACCGGGGAGCTGTTTTTT
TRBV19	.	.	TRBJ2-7	CASSREPASGSYEQYF	TGTGCCAGTAGTAGGGAACCGGCAAGCGGGTCGTACGAGCAGTACTTC
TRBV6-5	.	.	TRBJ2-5	CASSFRETQYF	TGTGCCAGCAGTTTTAGGGAGACCCAGTACTTC
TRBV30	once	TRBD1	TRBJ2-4	CAWSMTGGGQYF	TGTGCCTGGAGTATGACAGGGGGCGGTCAGTACTTC
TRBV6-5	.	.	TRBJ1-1	CAAVRGGTEAFF	TGTGCCGCTGTAAGGGGCGGCACTGAAGCTTTCTTT
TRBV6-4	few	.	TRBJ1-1	CASSDEGGTEAFF	TGTGCCAGCAGTGACGAGGGGGGCACTGAAGCTTTCTTT
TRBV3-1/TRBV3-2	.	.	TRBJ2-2	CASSQEKGWGTGELFF	TGTGCCAGCAGCCAAGAAAAGGGATGGGGCACCGGGGAGCTGTTTTTT
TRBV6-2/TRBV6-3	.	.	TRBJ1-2	CASSLSYRDLGYGYTF	TGTGCCAGCAGCTTATCTTACAGGGATCTCGGCTATGGCTACACCTTC
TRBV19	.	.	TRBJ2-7	CASSIMGYEQYF	TGTGCCAGTAGCATAATGGGCTACGAGCAGTACTTC
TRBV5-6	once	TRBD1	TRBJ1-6	CASSWGQQGFDSPLHF	TGTGCCAGCAGCTGGGGTCAACAGGGGTTCGATTCACCCCTCCACTTT
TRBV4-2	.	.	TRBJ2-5	CASSQAGQQETQYF	TGTGCCAGCAGCCAAGCCGGGCAGCAAGAGACCCAGTACTTC
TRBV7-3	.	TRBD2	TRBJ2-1	CASSLNGRGSNEQFF	TGTGCCAGCAGCTTAAACGGGAGGGGTAGCAATGAGCAGTTCTTC
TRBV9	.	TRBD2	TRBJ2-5	CASSDQIGTRIETQYF	TGTGCCAGCAGCGACCAAATTGGGACTAGAATAGAGACCCAGTACTTC
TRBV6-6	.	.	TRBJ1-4	CASNYNEKLFF	TGTGCCAGCAACTATAATGAAAAACTGTTTTTT
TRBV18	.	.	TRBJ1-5	CASSLSPRVSNQPQHF	TGTGCCAGCTCACTAAGTCCCAGGGTGTCCAATCAGCCCCAGCATTTT
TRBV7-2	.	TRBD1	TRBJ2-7	CASSSSRGYYEQYF	TGTGCCAGCAGCTCGTCCAGGGGGTACTACGAGCAGTACTTC
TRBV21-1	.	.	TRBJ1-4	CASSKAQRQGNEKLFF	TGTGCCAGCAGCAAAGCGCAGAGACAGGGGAATGAAAAACTGTTTTTT
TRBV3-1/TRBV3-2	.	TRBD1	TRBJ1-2	CASSHLGQDGYTF	TGTGCCAGCAGCCATCTTGGACAGGATGGCTACACCTTC
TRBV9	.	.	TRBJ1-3	CASSVGSGNTIYF	TGTGCCAGCAGCGTGGGGTCCGGAAACACCATATATTTT
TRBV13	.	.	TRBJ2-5	CASSSLAGRETQYF	TGTGCCAGCAGCTCCCTGGCGGGGAGAGAGACCCAGTACTTC
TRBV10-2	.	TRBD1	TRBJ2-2	CASTAQGPSPGELFF	TGCGCCAGCACCGCACAGGGGCCTTCACCCGGGGAGCTGTTTTTT
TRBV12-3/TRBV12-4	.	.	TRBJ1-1	CASSLEVNTEAFF	TGTGCCAGCAGTTTAGAAGTTAACACTGAAGCTTTCTTT
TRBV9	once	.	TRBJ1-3	CASSVDPFAGNTIYF	TGTGCCAGCAGCGTAGACCCCTTTGCTGGAAACACCATATATTTT
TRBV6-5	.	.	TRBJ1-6	CASSYSGLLNNSPLHF	TGTGCCAGCAGTTATTCGGGCTTATTAAATAATTCACCCCTCCACTTT
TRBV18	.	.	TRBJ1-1	CASSPLGQSSTEAFF	TGTGCCAGCTCACCCTTAGGACAGAGCAGCACTGAAGCTTTCTTT
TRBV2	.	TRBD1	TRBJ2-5	CASGDRRVETQYF	TGTGCCAGCGGGGACAGGCGAGTCGAGACCCAGTACTTC
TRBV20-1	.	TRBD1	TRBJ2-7	CSAGQNYEQYF	TGCAGTGCGGGACAGAACTACGAGCAGTACTTC
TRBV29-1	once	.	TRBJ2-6	CSVMGLALGANVLTF	TGCAGCGTGATGGGGCTAGCGCTCGGGGCCAACGTCCTGACTTTC
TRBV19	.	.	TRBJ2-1	CASSIRNNEQFF	TGTGCCAGTAGTATTCGGAACAATGAGCAGTTCTTC
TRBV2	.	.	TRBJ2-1	CASTTIPYNEQFF	TGTGCCAGCACCACCATCCCCTACAATGAGCAGTTCTTC
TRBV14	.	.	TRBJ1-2	CASSHRAFYGYTF	TGTGCCAGCAGTCACAGGGCCTTCTATGGCTACACCTTC
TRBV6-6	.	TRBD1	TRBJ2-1	CASSNRQGAIGKAQFF	TGTGCCAGCAGTAACCGACAGGGGGCAATCGGTAAGGCGCAGTTCTTC
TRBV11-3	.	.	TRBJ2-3	CASSSGRGSDTQYF	TGTGCCAGCAGCTCGGGACGGGGAAGTGATACGCAGTATTTT
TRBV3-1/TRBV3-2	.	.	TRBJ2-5	CASSPTYGTQETQYF	TGTGCCAGCAGCCCGACTTATGGAACACAAGAGACCCAGTACTTC
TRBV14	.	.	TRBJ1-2	CASSPVQGGRFYGYTF	TGTGCCAGCAGCCCAGTCCAGGGAGGTAGATTTTATGGCTACACCTTC
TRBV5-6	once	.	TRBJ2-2	CASSLGQLTGELFF	TGTGCCAGCAGCTTAGGACAGCTAACCGGGGAGCTGTTTTTT
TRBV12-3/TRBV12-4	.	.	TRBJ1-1	CASSFAGVTEAFF	TGTGCCAGCAGTTTCGCCGGAGTCACTGAAGCTTTCTTT